This T cell receptor (beta chain) derives from a study of OX40 agonist ivuxolimab in advanced cancers. Turning to the study itself: Patients undergoing dose escalation presented with hepatocellular carcinoma, melanoma, renal cell or head and neck cancer. Those enrolled were around 87% male, with a mean age of 60 years and ages from about 20 to 80.

At cycle 4 day 1, cycle 7 day 1, and baseline, blood was sampled. Study-wide points: Fewer expanded clones were found on average in CD4+ than in CD8+ T cells.

V lost 3 bases and J lost 0; bases outside the gene matches: 11. CDR1 GTSNPN and CDR2 SVGIG come from the germline V gene (reference sequence). This CDR3 is built from 17 residues. Concerning this clone itself: Its antigen is currently unknown.

The method was immunoSEQ multiplex PCR; TCRdb's version includes in-frame clones alone and lacks a portion of them. The data contain approximately 90,000 clones, around nine tenths of them seen just once; the ten biggest clones take up about 0.3%. This specimen consisted of CD4+ or CD8+ T cells sorted from blood, obtained in a trial of the OX40 agonist ivuxolimab. The TCR comes from an adult with an advanced solid tumor such as melanoma, head and neck, liver or kidney cancer. The gene calls are TRBV30 and TRBJ1-3, with TRBD1 identical over 7 bases. The CDR3, as DNA: TGTGCCTGGAGCCCCAGGGGGGCAGATCTCTCTGGAAACACCATATATTTT. Translating gives CAWSPRGADLSGNTIYF.